This TCR beta chain originates from a study of T-cell reconstitution after alpha-beta-depleted transplantation in children (dated by TCRdb to about 2016). Some background on the complete study: Using TCR repertoire profiling, the study quantitatively followed how T-cell immune reconstitution unfolded in children after TCRalphabeta/CD19-depleted allogeneic hematopoietic cell transplantation.

The library was produced with PCR. TCRdb records Illumina HiSeq 2500 as the sequencer. To normalize quantification of the TCRbeta repertoire, the TCR libraries were built with molecular barcoding that relied on unique molecular identifiers. TCRdb took the public reads, trimmed them with fastp at Q25, ran MiXCR for clone calling and kept in-frame beta chains. Records with the same CDR3 protein are collapsed into one entry carrying the most frequent genes and DNA. The sample table shows hundreds of thousands of distinct CDR3 sequences, and about 10% are seen once. The biggest ten clones account for less than 4.5% of the sample. The germline V gene encodes CDR1 SGHRS and CDR2 YFSETQ. V ends up 4 bases short and J 0 bases short, with an unmatched junction base count of 6. The CDR3 starts with the cysteine, ends with the phenylalanine, and has 18 residues. The entry retains the CDR3 DNA only, 54 bases that are in frame from base 1.

In the case of this clonotype: Its antigen remains undetermined. Base qualities are not at hand, and no much larger clone is one base apart.

In this chain, TRBV5-1 is recombined with TRBJ2-1; the junction holds 14 bases that match TRBD2. This material consisted of PBMCs from the stem cell graft donor, taken from the stem cell graft. The TCR originated in a human donor who donated a stem cell graft to a child with acute myeloid leukemia. CDR3 loop: CASSRLAGGSSSYNEQFF. The nucleotide sequence reads TGCGCCAGCAGCCGACTAGCGGGAGGGTCGAGCTCCTACAATGAGCAGTTCTTC.